A single sample gave rise to the 27 T cell receptor beta chains below, sequenced in a study of cytomegalovirus exposure and HLA in healthy donors. The primer mix had 60 Vbeta and 13 Jbeta primers. The assay was immunoSEQ multiplex PCR, and TCRdb's table has in-frame clones only and misses some. The sample has approximately 180,000 clones; about 78% are singletons. The specimen was PBMCs. These receptors originate from a woman aged 45-65 years in good health and CMV-seropositive.

The CDR3 DNA sequence: TGTGCCTGGACTCCCACCGACAGGGGGCGAGGCTACACCTTC. Amino acids: CAWTPTDRGRGYTF. This sequence joins TRBV30 and TRBJ1-2; 10 bases agree with TRBD1. Unmatched junction bases numbered 10, after V lost 4 bases and J lost 8 bases. The CDR3 sequence is 14 residues long. The germline V gene encodes CDR1 GTSNPN and CDR2 SVGIG (reference sequence).

Regarding this clone: The junction departs from the called germline gene at one end, perhaps through a read error. This chain joins TRBV7-9 and TRBJ2-3; TRBD2 is a possible D gene (7 bases). CDR3 length: 14 amino acids. The germline V gene has CDR1 SEHNR and CDR2 FQNEAQ (reference sequence). This chain's CDR3 is CSSRPRGGPVLQYF. The CDR3 DNA reads as TGTTCCAGCAGACCTAGGGGGGGCCCCGTCTTGCAGTATTTT.

The rearrangement joins TRBV6-6 to TRBJ1-2, with D perhaps TRBD1 (5 bases). From germline, CDR1 is MNHNY and CDR2 SVGAGI (reference sequence). The CDR3 is 13 amino acids. The V end was cut by 4 bases, the J end by 0 bases, with 6 bases between. The CDR3 reads CASSWTTNYGYTF. The CDR3 nucleotides read TGTGCCAGCAGTTGGACAACTAACTATGGCTACACCTTC.

The rearrangement links TRBV18 to TRBJ1-3, with TRBD1 as a possible D gene (6 bases). Germline V gene data show CDR1 as KGHSH and CDR2 as LQKENI. This CDR3 is 15 amino acids long. Between the trimmed V and J ends, which lost 6 bases and 2 bases, there was a span of 14 bases. DNA of the CDR3: TGTGCCAGCTCCGCAGGGGTCCTTCCTGGAAACACCATATATTTT. This sequence encodes CASSAGVLPGNTIYF.

This chain links TRBV7-8 with TRBJ1-6, with TRBD1 matching 8 bases. The V gene end was trimmed by 2 bases and the J gene end by 7 bases; junction bases not matched to a gene: 4. The CDR3 is 15 residues long. CDR1 and CDR2 from the germline V gene are SGHVS and FQNEAQ. CDR3 region: CASSLLQGGNSPLHF. The CDR3 nucleotides are TGTGCCAGCAGCTTATTACAGGGGGGGAATTCACCCCTCCACTTT.

This clone has only one observation. The chain carries TRBV6-4 and TRBJ2-2; D not resolved. Trimming left V 6 bases short and J 1 base short, with 9 bases between. CDR3 length: 14 amino acids. Germline lookup yields CDR1 MRHNA and CDR2 SNTAGT. The CDR3 region has the DNA TGTGCCAGCAGCCTTAACGGGAACACCGGGGAGCTGTTTTTT. Protein: CASSLNGNTGELFF.

The rearrangement joins TRBV4-2 to TRBJ2-6; D not resolved. V lost 4 bases, J lost 2 bases, and 9 bases lay in between. Germline CDR1 reads LGHNA; CDR2 reads YNFKEQ. The CDR3 is made up of 15 amino acids. As DNA, the CDR3 is TGTGCCAGCAGCCCCGACTCGGCTGGGGCCAACGTCCTGACTTTC. It encodes CASSPDSAGANVLTF.

This chain links TRBV7-9 with TRBJ2-5, with 9 bases fitting TRBD2. The CDR3 is 14 amino acids. The J segment lost 2 bases and the V segment lost 5 bases, leaving 3 bases of the junction unmatched. CDR1 and CDR2 (germline): SEHNR, FQNEAQ (reference sequence). CDR3 sequence: CASSLLAGQETQYF. The CDR3 DNA sequence: TGTGCCAGCAGCCTCCTAGCGGGACAAGAGACCCAGTACTTC.

As to this clone: This same CDR3 is encoded by further DNA sequences in the sample. This sequence joins TRBV5-1 and TRBJ2-1, with 8 bases aligning to TRBD2. The CDR3 covers 15 residues. CDR1 is SGHRS, CDR2 YFSETQ, per germline. J lost 0 bases, V lost 3 bases, and 2 bases had no gene match. The CDR3 sequence: CASSSGGGSYNEQFF. For the CDR3, the DNA is TGCGCCAGCAGCTCGGGGGGGGGCTCCTACAATGAGCAGTTCTTC.

This sequence joins TRBV6-5 and TRBJ1-4; D not certain. Germline V gives CDR1 MNHEY, CDR2 SVGAGI. The V gene lost 5 bases and the J gene lost 5 bases, with 12 bases spanning the gap. The CDR3 extends over 14 amino acids. The CDR3, as DNA: TGTGCCAGCAGTCCTCGGAGCAGCAATGAAAAACTGTTTTTT. It translates to CASSPRSSNEKLFF.

Concerning this clone itself: Germline and junction disagree at one end, which may indicate a read error. Other DNA sequences in this specimen translate into the identical CDR3. The chain uses TRBV27 and TRBJ1-2; D possibly corresponds to TRBD1 (6 bases). The CDR3 loop spans 15 amino acids. Germline lookup yields CDR1 MNHEY and CDR2 SMNVEV (reference sequence). The CDR3 nucleotides read TGCGCCAGCAGTTTAAGCCCCCGGACAGACTATGGCTACACCTTC. This gives the protein CASSLSPRTDYGYTF.

This chain connects TRBV19 to TRBJ1-3, with 9 nucleotides matching TRBD1. V dropped 7 bases and J dropped 6; count of bases not matched to a gene: 4. The V gene's germline CDR1 is LNHDA and CDR2 SQIVND (reference sequence). This CDR3 spans 13 amino acids. The CDR3 protein is CASNKQGANTIYF. DNA of the CDR3: TGTGCCAGTAATAAACAGGGGGCAAACACCATATATTTT. The full variable domain, its missing parts supplied by reference TRBV19 and TRBJ1-3, is DGGITQSPKYLFRKEGQNVTLSCEQNLNHDAMYWYRQDPGQGLRLIYYSQIVNDFQKGDIAEGYSVSREKKESFPLTVTSAQKNPTAFYLCASNKQGANTIYFGEGSWLTVV.

This rearrangement joins TRBV7-9 to TRBJ1-1; no firm D call. V was shortened by 4 bases and J by 4 bases, with 16 bases between the two germline ends. Germline V gives CDR1 SEHNR, CDR2 FQNEAQ (reference sequence). The CDR3 is 15 amino acids. The CDR3 bases are TGTGCCAGCAGCTCCGTAGTTCGAAGTGGCACTGAAGCTTTCTTT. This translates into CASSSVVRSGTEAFF.

This clone was recorded a few times. The CDR3 bases are TGCGCCAGCAAGGTGTGGACTAGCGGGGGGGAGGAGCAGTTCTTC. It yields the protein CASKVWTSGGEEQFF. The chain carries TRBV5-1 and TRBJ2-1; 15 bases map to TRBD2. With 6 bases clipped from V and 10 bases from J, the junction kept 8 bases outside the gene matches. The CDR3 is made up of 15 amino acids. CDR1 is SGHRS and CDR2 is YFSETQ in the germline V gene.

The J gene is TRBJ2-6, the V gene TRBV7-2; D is possibly TRBD2 (7 bases). The CDR3 length is 16 residues. Germline values: CDR1 SGHTA, CDR2 FQGNSA. The V end was cut by 5 bases, the J end by 4 bases, with 15 bases between. The CDR3 nucleotides are TGTGCCAGCAGCCATAAGGGGGGGCCCGGGGCCAACGTCCTGACTTTC. Translation gives CASSHKGGPGANVLTF.

The chain couples TRBV14 to TRBJ2-1; 13 bases fit TRBD2. The CDR3 length is 20 residues. With V trimmed by 2 bases and J by 3 bases, 13 bases remained unmatched. The germline gives CDR1 SGHDN, CDR2 FVKESK. The CDR3: CASSQQEWRTSGGFYNEQFF. The CDR3 DNA sequence: TGTGCCAGCAGCCAACAAGAATGGCGGACTAGCGGGGGTTTCTACAATGAGCAGTTCTTC.

V usage is TRBV28 and J usage is TRBJ1-2, with 9 bases aligning to TRBD1. Germline values: CDR1 MDHEN, CDR2 SYDVKM. CDR3 length: 16 residues. The trim removed 5 bases at V and 3 bases at J, leaving 10 bases unmatched. The CDR3 DNA reads TGTGCCAGCAGTCCGTCACAGGGGGCGGGAGACTATGGCTACACCTTC. It encodes CASSPSQGAGDYGYTF.

This clone was recorded once. The chain is built from TRBV5-1 and TRBJ1-1; tentatively, D is TRBD1 (6 bases). V gave up 0 bases and J gave up 4 bases, with 13 bases separating them. The CDR3 sequence is 15 residues long. Germline V gene lookup returns CDR1 SGHRS and CDR2 YFSETQ. The CDR3 here is CASSLVGGATTEAFF. The CDR3 nucleotides are TGCGCCAGCAGCTTGGTTGGGGGCGCGACCACTGAAGCTTTCTTT.

Of note for this clone: Other DNA sequences in this sample translate to the same CDR3. V gene TRBV7-6 combines with J gene TRBJ2-3, with D possibly being TRBD1 (5 bases). CDR3 length: 13 amino acids. Looked up from germline, CDR1 is SGHVS and CDR2 is FNYEAQ. Trimming removed 2 bases at V and 4 bases at J, with 7 bases between. The CDR3 spells CASSLQGSDTQYF. For the CDR3, the DNA is TGTGCCAGCAGCTTACAGGGTTCAGATACGCAGTATTTT.

This sequence joins TRBV6-5 and TRBJ2-5; D call uncertain. The assigned J gene may be wrong: the sequence end matches TRBJ2-7 better. Germline CDR1 MNHEY, CDR2 SVGAGI. CDR3 length: 11 amino acids. The CDR3: CASSYNYEQYF. CDR3 bases: TGTGCCAGCAGTTACAACTACGAGCAGTACTTC.

The chain uses TRBV18 and TRBJ2-5; tentative D call: TRBD2 (5 bases). V was cut by 1 base and J by 5 bases, with 14 bases left in between. There are 15 residues in the CDR3. The germline V gene encodes CDR1 KGHSH and CDR2 LQKENI. The chain's CDR3 is CASSPLDRGRETQYF. CDR3 nucleotide sequence: TGTGCCAGCTCACCACTCGACCGGGGAAGGGAGACCCAGTACTTC.

In its sample, this clone was seen once. The chain joins TRBV15 to TRBJ1-1; 10 bases match TRBD1. Unmatched junction bases numbered 9, after V lost 1 base and J lost 10 bases. Germline V gene data show CDR1 as LNHNV and CDR2 as YYDKDF (reference sequence). The CDR3 sequence is 15 residues long. The CDR3 is CATSRVFGQGGRAFF. CDR3 DNA: TGTGCCACCAGCAGAGTGTTCGGACAGGGGGGTAGAGCTTTCTTT.

This rearrangement joins TRBV19 to TRBJ1-3; D not resolved. The CDR3 extends over 14 amino acids. Germline V gene data show CDR1 as LNHDA and CDR2 as SQIVND (reference sequence). Deletions cut 4 bases from V and 1 base from J, with 8 bases between. The chain's CDR3 is CASSRGASGNTIYF. For the CDR3, the DNA is TGTGCCAGTAGTAGAGGCGCGTCTGGAAACACCATATATTTT.

The genes are TRBV7-8 and TRBJ2-3, with 8 bases aligning to TRBD1. The CDR3 covers 17 residues. The V gene's germline CDR1 is SGHVS and CDR2 FQNEAQ. The V segment lost 5 bases and the J segment 7 bases; nucleotides outside the gene matches: 17. For the CDR3, the DNA is TGTGCCAGCAGCCGCTCCGCGGTGACAGGGGTAATAAATACGCAGTATTTT. It is translated as CASSRSAVTGVINTQYF.

The chain has TRBV4-1 and TRBJ1-1, with D possibly being TRBD1 (5 bases). This CDR3 is built from 15 residues. The germline V gene has CDR1 MGHRA and CDR2 YSYEKL. V was shortened by 8 bases and J by 4 bases, with 20 bases between the two germline ends. In DNA, the CDR3 is TGCGCCAGCCGCTCTGTAAAGGAAAGGGGCACTGAAGCTTTCTTT. It encodes CASRSVKERGTEAFF.

This clone was counted only a few times. J is TRBJ2-7 and V is TRBV2, with D perhaps matching TRBD2 (6 bases). This CDR3 is built from 12 residues. Per germline, CDR1 SNHLY and CDR2 FYNNEI. Trimming took 8 bases from V and 3 from J, leaving 11 bases between them. The CDR3 coding sequence is TGTGCCAGCGCCGGGAGTTTCTACGAGCAGTACTTC. Amino acids: CASAGSFYEQYF.

This sequence joins TRBV9 and TRBJ2-5, with 13 nucleotides matching TRBD2. The CDR3 has 15 residues. CDR1 SGDLS and CDR2 YYNGEE come from the germline V gene. V was pared by 5 bases and J by 1 base, with 2 bases of the junction left unmatched. The CDR3 bases are TGTGCCAGCAGTACTAGCGGGGGGGCCCAAGAGACCCAGTACTTC. It codes for CASSTSGGAQETQYF.